This TCR beta chain originates from a study of blood T cell repertoires in COVID-19. Only in-frame clones appear in the TCRdb table, and some are missing; sequencing was by immunoSEQ multiplex PCR. The sample gives about 190,000 clones, around 79% of which show up once; approximately 13% is in the top ten. CDR3 size: 14 residues. Germline assignment: CDR1 KGHSH and CDR2 LQKENI. The V and J ends lost 8 bases and 5 bases respectively, with 16 bases between them. J is TRBJ2-1 and V is TRBV18; unclear D gene. The origin of this receptor is a woman aged 45 to 65 with acute or convalescent COVID-19. Sequencing input: peripheral blood. The CDR3 region is CASSRGEVHNEQFF. In nucleotides, the CDR3 is TGTGCCAGCAGCCGCGGAGAGGTTCACAATGAGCAGTTCTTC.